This TCR beta chain was sequenced for a study of vaccination effects on CD4 cells after COVID-19. Measured with immunoSEQ multiplex PCR; TCRdb has only the in-frame clones, and not every one. The sample holds more than 25,000 clones; roughly 80% are singletons and the top ten take about 5%. Expansion of antigen-specific CD4+ T cells with viral peptide pools was carried out by the ViraFEST assay before sequencing. Between days 10 and 11 of culture, CD4+ T cells were separated out. Two doses of BNT162b2 or mRNA-1273 vaccine were administered to participants. Vaccine recipients had no previous SARS-CoV-2 infection; their nucleocapsid antibodies were negative. On this clone: What it binds is not known.

V gave up 4 bases and J gave up 6 bases, with 18 bases separating them. This CDR3 is 16 amino acids long. Germline V gene lookup returns CDR1 MNHEY and CDR2 SVGAGI. The starting material was CD4+ T cells from PBMCs cultured with SARS-CoV-2 spike peptides, obtained after COVID-19 vaccination. The clonotype was recovered from a human donor who received a COVID-19 vaccine. Some clones in this sample may be carry-over from other donors' samples. The chain employs TRBV6-5 and TRBJ1-4; TRBD1 might be the D (6 bases). The CDR3 region is CASSSLWDNWDEKLFF. The CDR3 nucleotides are TGTGCCAGCAGTTCATTGTGGGACAACTGGGATGAAAAACTGTTTTTT.